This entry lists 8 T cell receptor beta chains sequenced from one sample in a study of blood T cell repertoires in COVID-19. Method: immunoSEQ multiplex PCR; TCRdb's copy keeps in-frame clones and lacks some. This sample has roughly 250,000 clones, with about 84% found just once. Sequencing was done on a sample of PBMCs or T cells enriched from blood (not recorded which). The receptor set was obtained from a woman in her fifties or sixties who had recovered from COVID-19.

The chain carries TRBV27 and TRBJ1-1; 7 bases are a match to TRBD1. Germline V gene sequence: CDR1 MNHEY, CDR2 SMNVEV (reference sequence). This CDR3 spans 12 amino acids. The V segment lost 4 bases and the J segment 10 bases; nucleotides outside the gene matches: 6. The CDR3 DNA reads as TGTGCCAGCAGTTCAGGGGGGTGGGGAGCTTTCTTT. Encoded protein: CASSSGGWGAFF.

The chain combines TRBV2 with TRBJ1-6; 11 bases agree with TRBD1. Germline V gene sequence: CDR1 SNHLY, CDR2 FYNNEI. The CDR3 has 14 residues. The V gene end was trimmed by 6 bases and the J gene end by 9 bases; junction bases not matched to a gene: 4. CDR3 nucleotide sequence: TGTGCCAGCAGAACCGGGACAGGGGGTTCACCCCTCCACTTT. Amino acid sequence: CASRTGTGGSPLHF.

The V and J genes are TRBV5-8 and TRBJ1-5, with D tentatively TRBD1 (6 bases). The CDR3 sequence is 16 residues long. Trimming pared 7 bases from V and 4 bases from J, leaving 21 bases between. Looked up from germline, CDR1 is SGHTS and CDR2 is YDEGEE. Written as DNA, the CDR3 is TGTGCCAGCGCCCACCAGGGGACCTCAGGAAATCAGCCCCAGCATTTT. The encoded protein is CASAHQGTSGNQPQHF.

The CDR3 nucleotides read TGTGCCAGCAGCCGTCCGGGACAGGGGGTTTATGTCCTGACTTTC. Translation gives CASSRPGQGVYVLTF. V and J are TRBV5-4 and TRBJ2-6; 11 nucleotides line up with TRBD1. Trimming at V came to 4 bases and at J to 13 bases, leaving 10 bases not matched to a gene. Germline assignment: CDR1 SGHNT and CDR2 YYREEE (reference sequence). The CDR3 sequence is 15 residues long.

In DNA, the CDR3 is TGCGCCAGCAGCTTGGATGTGAGTACGTACTATGGCTACACCTTC. This sequence encodes CASSLDVSTYYGYTF. The V and J genes are TRBV5-1 and TRBJ1-2, with D hard to call. CDR3 length: 15 amino acids. From germline, CDR1 is SGHRS and CDR2 YFSETQ. Between the trimmed V and J ends, which lost 0 bases and 3 bases, there was a span of 12 bases.

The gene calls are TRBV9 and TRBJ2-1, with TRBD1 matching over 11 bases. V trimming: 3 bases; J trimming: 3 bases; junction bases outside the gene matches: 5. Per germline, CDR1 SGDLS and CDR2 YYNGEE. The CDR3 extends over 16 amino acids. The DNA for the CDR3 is TGTGCCAGCAGCGACCGGACAGGGGGCTTCTACAATGAGCAGTTCTTC. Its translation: CASSDRTGGFYNEQFF.

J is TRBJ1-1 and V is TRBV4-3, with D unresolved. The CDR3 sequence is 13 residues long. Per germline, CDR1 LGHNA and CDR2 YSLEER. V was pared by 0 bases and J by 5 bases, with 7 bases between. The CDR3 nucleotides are TGCGCCAGCAGCCAAGATTCGGGAACTGAAGCTTTCTTT. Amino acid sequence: CASSQDSGTEAFF.

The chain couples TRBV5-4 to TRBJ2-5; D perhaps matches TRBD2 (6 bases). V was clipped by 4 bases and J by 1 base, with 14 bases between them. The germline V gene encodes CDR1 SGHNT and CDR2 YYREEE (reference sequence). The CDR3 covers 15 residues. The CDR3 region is CASSLVGGTQETQYF. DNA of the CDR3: TGTGCCAGCAGCCTGGTCGGCGGGACCCAAGAGACCCAGTACTTC.